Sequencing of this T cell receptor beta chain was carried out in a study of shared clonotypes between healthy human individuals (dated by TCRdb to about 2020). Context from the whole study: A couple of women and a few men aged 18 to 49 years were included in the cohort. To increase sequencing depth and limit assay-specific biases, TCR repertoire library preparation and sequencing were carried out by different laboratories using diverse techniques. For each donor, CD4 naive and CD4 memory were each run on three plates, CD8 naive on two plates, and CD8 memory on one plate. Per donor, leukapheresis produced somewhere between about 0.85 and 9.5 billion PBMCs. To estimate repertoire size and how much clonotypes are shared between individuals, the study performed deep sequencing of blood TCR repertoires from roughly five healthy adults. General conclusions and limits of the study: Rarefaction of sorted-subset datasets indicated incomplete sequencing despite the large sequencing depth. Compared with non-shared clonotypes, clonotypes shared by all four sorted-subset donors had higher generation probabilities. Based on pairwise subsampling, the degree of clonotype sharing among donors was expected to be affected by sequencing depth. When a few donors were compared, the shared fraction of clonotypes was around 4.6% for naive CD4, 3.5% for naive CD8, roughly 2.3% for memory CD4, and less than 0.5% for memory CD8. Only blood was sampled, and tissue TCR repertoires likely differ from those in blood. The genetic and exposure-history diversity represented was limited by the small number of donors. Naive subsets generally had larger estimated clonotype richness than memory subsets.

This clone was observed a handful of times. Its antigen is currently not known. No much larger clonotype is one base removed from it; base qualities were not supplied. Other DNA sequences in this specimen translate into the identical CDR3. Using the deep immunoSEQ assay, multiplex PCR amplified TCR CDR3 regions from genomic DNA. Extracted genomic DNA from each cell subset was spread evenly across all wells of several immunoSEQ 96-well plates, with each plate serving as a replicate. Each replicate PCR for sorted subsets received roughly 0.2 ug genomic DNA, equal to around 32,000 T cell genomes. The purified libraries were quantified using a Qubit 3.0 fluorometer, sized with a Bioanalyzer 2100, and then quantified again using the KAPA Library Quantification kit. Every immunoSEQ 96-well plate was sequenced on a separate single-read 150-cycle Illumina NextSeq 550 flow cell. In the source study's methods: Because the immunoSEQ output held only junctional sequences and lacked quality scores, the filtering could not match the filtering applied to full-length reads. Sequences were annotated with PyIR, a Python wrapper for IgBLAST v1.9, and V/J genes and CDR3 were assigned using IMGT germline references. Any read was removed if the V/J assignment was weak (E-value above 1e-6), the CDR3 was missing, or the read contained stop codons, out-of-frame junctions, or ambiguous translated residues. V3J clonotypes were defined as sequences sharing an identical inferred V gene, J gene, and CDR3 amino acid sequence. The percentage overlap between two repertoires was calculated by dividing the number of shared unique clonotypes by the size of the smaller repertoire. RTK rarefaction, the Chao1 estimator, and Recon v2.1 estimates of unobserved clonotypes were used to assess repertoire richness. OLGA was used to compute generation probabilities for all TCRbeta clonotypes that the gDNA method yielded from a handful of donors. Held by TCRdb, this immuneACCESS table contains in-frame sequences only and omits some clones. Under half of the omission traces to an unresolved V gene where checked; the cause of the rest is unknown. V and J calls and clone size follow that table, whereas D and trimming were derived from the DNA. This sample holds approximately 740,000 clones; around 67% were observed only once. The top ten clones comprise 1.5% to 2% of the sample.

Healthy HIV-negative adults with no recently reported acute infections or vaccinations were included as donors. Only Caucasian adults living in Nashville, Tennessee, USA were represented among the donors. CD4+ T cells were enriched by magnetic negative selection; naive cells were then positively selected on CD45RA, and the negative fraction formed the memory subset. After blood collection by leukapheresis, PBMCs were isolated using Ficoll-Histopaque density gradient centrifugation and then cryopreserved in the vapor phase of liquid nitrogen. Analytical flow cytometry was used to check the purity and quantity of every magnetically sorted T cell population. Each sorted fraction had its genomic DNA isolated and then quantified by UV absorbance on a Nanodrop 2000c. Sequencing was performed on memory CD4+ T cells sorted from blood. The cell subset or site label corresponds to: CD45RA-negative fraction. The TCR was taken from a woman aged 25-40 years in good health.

At the DNA level, the sequence is TGTGCCAGCAGCCCGGGGGGCAGGGAAGAGACCCAGTACTTC. Translated, this gives CASSPGGREETQYF. The sequence joins TRBV7-9 to TRBJ2-5; the best D guess is TRBD2, with 7 bases matching. According to the germline V gene (reference sequence), CDR1 reads SEHNR and CDR2 reads FQNEAQ. From the cysteine through the phenylalanine, the CDR3 covers 14 amino acids. Only the CDR3 DNA stays, 42 bases, in frame from base 1. V is pared back by 5 bases and J by 3 bases, with 13 bases lying between the germline termini.